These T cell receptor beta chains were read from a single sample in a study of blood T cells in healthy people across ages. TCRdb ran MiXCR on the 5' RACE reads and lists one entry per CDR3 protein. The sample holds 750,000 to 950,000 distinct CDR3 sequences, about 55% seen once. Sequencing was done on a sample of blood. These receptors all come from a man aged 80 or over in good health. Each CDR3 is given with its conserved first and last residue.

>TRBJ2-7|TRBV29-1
CSVEGGGGGRSSYEQYF
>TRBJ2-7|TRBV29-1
CSAKGGTGAYEQYF
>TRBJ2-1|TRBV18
CASSPLPGSEDEQFF
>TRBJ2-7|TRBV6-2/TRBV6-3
CASSFPGPNEQYF
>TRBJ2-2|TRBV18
CASSGILTGELFF
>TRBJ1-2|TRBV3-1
CASSQDTVSQHGYTF
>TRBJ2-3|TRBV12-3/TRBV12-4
CASSLGVRPSGRTDTQYF
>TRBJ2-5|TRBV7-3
CASSSGSLVGTQYF
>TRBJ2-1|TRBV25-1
CASSESLAAHNEQFF
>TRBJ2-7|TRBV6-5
CASSYSRTPYEQYF
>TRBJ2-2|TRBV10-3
CAIRITGRELFF
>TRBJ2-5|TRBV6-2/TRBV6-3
CASSYLGLAGGETQYF
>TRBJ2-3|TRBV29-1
CSVEIRSTDTQYF
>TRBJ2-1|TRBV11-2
CASSPTLAYNEQFF
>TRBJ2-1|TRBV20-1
CSAKATTGNEQFF
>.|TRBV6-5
CASSRTGRGLYEQYF
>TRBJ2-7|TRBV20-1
CSARDPPGRGVYEQYF
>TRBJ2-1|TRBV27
CASSRQTGQDNEQFF
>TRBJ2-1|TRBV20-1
CSARPGQYNEQFF
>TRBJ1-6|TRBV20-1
CSAKWADNNSPLHF
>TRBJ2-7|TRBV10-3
CAISEGRGLGYEQYF
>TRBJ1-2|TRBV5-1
CASNYRTGDLRGYTF
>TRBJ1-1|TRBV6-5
CASRAGRGTFF
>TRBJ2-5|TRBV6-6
CASSYGGPLVEQYF
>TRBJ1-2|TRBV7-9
CASSEDSGLGGYTF
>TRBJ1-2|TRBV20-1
CSVTTNNGYTF
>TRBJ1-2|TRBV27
CASNAKGAARYGYTF
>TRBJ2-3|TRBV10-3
CAISEGSGSNRYAYF
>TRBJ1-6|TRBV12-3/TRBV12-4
CASSPLAGSNSPLHF
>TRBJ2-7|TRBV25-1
CASSESPAAEGHLSYEQYF
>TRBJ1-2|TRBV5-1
CASTAPGAYYGYTF
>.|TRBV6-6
CASSSSGQGEQYF
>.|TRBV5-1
CASSLGGKGGYEQYF
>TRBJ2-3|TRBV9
CASSARQGIPDTQYF
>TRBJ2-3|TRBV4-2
CASNQDPSGARYAYF